This TCR beta chain was captured by sequencing in a study of cytomegalovirus exposure and HLA in healthy donors. Study details: Genotyping of 398 donors showed that approximately 83% belonged to the Caucasian-associated ancestry cluster.

This clone showed up just once. The PCR had 60 Vbeta and 13 Jbeta primers. Profiling relied on immunoSEQ multiplex PCR, and the TCRdb table lists in-frame clones only, not all of them. The sample yields 150,000 to 200,000 clones, about 80% seen once. The CDR3 is 16 amino acids. Germline V CDR1 and CDR2: MNHNS, SASEGT. Unmatched junction bases numbered 11, after V lost 6 bases and J lost 1 base. Donors sampled were nominally healthy, though unrecorded immune exposures were likely. The receptor's source is a young man in good health and CMV-seropositive. The specimen sequenced was PBMCs. This chain joins TRBV6-1 and TRBJ2-5; TRBD1 matches 7 bases. The CDR3, as DNA: TGTGCCAGCAGCGAAAAGGTGCAGGGGGTCCAAGAGACCCAGTACTTC. Protein product: CASSEKVQGVQETQYF.